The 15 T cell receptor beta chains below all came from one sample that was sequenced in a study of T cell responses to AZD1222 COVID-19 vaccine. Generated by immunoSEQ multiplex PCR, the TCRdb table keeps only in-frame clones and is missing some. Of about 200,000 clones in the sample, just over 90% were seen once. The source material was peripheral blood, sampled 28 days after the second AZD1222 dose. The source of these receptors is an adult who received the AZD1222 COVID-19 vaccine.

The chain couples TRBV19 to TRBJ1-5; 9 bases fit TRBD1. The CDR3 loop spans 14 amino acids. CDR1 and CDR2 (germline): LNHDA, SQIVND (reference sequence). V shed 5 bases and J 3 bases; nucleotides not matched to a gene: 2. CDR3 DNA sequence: TGTGCCAGTAGTGGGACAGGGACCAATCAGCCCCAGCATTTT. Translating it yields CASSGTGTNQPQHF.

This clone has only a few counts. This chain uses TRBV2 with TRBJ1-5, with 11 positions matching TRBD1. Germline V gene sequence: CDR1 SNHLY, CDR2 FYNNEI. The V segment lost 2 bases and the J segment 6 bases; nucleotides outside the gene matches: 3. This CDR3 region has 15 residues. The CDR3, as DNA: TGTGCCAGCAGTGAAAGGGACAGGGGGGGTCAGCCCCAGCATTTT. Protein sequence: CASSERDRGGQPQHF.

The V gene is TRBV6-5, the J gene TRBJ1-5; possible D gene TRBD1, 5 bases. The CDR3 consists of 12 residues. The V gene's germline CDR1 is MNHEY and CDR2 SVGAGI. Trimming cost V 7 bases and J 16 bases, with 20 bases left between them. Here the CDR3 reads CASITGHLKEHF. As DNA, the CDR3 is TGTGCCAGCATCACCGGACACCTTAAGGAACATTTT.

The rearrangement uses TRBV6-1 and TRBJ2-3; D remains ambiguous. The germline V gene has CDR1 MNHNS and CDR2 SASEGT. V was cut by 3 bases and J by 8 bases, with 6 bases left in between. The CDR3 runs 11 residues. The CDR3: CASSDGFTQYF. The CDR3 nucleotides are TGTGCCAGCAGTGATGGTTTTACGCAGTATTTT.

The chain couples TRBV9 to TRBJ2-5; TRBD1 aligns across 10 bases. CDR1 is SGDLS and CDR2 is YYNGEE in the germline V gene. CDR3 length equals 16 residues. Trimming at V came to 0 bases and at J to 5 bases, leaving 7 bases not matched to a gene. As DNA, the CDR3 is TGTGCCAGCAGCGTAGGGGGACAGGGGATTGGGGAGACCCAGTACTTC. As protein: CASSVGGQGIGETQYF.

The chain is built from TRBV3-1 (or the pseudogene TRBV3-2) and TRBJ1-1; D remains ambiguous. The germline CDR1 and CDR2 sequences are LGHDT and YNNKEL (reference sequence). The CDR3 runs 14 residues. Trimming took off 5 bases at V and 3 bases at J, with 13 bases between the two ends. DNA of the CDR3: TGTGCCAGCAGCTTCCAAATTAGGGACACTGAAGCTTTCTTT. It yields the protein CASSFQIRDTEAFF.

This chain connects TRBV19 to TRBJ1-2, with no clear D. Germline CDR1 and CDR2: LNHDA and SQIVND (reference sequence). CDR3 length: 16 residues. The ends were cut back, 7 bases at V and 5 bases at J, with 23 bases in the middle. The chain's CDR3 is CASTSFREPAAYGYTF. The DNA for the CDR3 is TGTGCCAGTACCTCATTTAGAGAGCCGGCAGCGTATGGCTACACCTTC.

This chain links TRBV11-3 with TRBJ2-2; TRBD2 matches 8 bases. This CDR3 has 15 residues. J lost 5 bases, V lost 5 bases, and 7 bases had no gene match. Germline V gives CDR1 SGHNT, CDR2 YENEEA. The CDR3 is CASSQRGLGTGELFF. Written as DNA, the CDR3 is TGTGCCAGCAGCCAAAGGGGACTAGGAACCGGGGAGCTGTTTTTT.

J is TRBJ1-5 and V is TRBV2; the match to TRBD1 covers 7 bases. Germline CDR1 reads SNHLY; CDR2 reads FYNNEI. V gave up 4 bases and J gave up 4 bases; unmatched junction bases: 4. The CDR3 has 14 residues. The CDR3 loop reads CASSAGGPNQPQHF. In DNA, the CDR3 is TGTGCCAGCAGTGCAGGGGGACCAAATCAGCCCCAGCATTTT.

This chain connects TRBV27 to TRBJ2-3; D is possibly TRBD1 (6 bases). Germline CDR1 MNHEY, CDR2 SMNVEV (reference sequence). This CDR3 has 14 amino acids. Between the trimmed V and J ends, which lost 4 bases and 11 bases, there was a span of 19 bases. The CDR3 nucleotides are TGTGCCAGCAGTTCCAATGCTATGGCCAGGGGGCAGTATTTT. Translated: CASSSNAMARGQYF.

The CDR3 DNA sequence: TGTGCCAGCAGTCGGGACAGGAGACCCTACGAGCAGTACTTC. Translation: CASSRDRRPYEQYF. The chain couples TRBV6-5 to TRBJ2-7, with 8 bases identical to TRBD1. Trimming removed 5 bases from V and 2 bases from J; junction bases left unmatched: 5. Germline V gene sequence: CDR1 MNHEY, CDR2 SVGAGI. The CDR3 loop spans 14 amino acids.

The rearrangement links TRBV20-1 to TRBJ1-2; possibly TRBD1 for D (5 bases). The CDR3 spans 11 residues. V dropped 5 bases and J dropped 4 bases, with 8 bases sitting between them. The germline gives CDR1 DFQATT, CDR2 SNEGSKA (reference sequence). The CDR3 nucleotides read TGCAGTGCTCAGACAGTCTATGGCTACACCTTC. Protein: CSAQTVYGYTF.

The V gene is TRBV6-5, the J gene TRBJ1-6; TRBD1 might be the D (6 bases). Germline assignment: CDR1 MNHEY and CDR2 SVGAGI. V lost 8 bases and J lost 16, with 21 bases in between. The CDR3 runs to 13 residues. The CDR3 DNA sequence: TGTGCCAGCGGGAACAGGGCATATCCTTATCTCCACTTT. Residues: CASGNRAYPYLHF.

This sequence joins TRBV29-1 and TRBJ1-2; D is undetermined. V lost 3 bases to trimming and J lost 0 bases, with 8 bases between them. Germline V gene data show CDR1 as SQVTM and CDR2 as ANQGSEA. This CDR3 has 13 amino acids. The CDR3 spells CSVDGVANYGYTF. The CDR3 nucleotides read TGCAGCGTTGATGGGGTAGCTAACTATGGCTACACCTTC.

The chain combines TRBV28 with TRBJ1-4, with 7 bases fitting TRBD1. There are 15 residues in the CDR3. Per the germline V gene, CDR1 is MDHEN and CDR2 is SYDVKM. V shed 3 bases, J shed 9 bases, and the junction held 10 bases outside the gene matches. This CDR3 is CASSLLTGAVKKLFF. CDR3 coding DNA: TGTGCCAGCAGTTTGTTAACAGGGGCGGTGAAAAAACTGTTTTTT.